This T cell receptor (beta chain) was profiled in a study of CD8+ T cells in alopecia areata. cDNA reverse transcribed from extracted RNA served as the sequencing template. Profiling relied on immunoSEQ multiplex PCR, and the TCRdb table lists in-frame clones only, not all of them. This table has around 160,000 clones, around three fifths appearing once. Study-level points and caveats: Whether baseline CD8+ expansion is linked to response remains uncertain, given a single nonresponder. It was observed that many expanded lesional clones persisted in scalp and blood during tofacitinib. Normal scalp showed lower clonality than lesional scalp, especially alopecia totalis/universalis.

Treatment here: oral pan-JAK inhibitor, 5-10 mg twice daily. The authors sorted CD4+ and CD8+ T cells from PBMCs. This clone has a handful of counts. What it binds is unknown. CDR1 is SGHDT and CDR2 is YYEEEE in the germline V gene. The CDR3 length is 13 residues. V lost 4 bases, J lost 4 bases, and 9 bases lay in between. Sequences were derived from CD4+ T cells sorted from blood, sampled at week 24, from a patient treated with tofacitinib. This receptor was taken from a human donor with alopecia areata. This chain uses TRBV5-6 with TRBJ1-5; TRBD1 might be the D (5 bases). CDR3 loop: CASSRDRNQPQHF. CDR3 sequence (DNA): TGTGCCAGCAGCCGGGACCGAAATCAGCCCCAGCATTTT.